Following are 21 T cell receptor beta chains from one sample sequenced in a study of cytomegalovirus exposure and HLA in healthy donors. The PCR employed 60 Vbeta primers together with 13 Jbeta primers. Assay used: immunoSEQ multiplex PCR; TCRdb lists only in-frame clones, some missing. The table includes 150,000 to 200,000 clones, roughly 85% detected once. Sequencing was done on a sample of PBMCs. The receptors stem from a woman aged 18-29 years in good health and CMV-seronegative.

The chain recombines TRBV5-6 with TRBJ1-2; TRBD1 matches at 7 bases. This CDR3 contains 14 residues. After removal of 0 bases from V and 4 bases from J, the junction contained 3 bases not matched to a gene. The germline V gene encodes CDR1 SGHDT and CDR2 YYEEEE. The CDR3 nucleotides are TGTGCCAGCAGCTTGGGGACAGGTACCTATGGCTACACCTTC. Translation: CASSLGTGTYGYTF. Full variable domain (outside the CDR3, taken from reference TRBV5-6 and TRBJ1-2): DAGVTQSPTHLIKTRGQQVTLRCSPKSGHDTVSWYQQALGQGPQFIFQYYEEEERQRGNFPDRFSGHQFPNYSSELNVNALLLGDSALYLCASSLGTGTYGYTFGSGTRLTVV.

The rearrangement joins TRBV7-2 to TRBJ2-5, with D unclear. Germline assignment: CDR1 SGHTA and CDR2 FQGNSA. Trimming removed 0 bases at V and 2 bases at J, with 10 bases between. There are 15 residues in the CDR3. Here the CDR3 DNA reads TGTGCCAGCAGCTTAGCGCCCAGTGCTCAAGAGACCCAGTACTTC. This encodes CASSLAPSAQETQYF. Full variable domain (missing parts from reference TRBV7-2 and TRBJ2-5): GAGVSQSPSNKVTEKGKDVELRCDPISGHTALYWYRQSLGQGLEFLIYFQGNSAPDKSGLPSDRFSAERTGGSVSTLTIQRTQQEDSAVYLCASSLAPSAQETQYFGPGTRLLVL.

Here the CDR3 reads CASSQERGPSGNTDTQYF. The CDR3 DNA is TGCGCCAGCAGCCAAGAAAGGGGGCCTAGCGGGAACACAGATACGCAGTATTTT. The chain recombines TRBV4-3 with TRBJ2-3; TRBD2 matches at 9 bases. Germline-derived CDR1 and CDR2 are LGHNA and YSLEER. With V trimmed by 0 bases and J by 2 bases, 9 bases remained unmatched. This CDR3 region has 18 residues.

The chain uses TRBV11-3 and TRBJ2-1; possible D gene TRBD1, 6 bases. The germline V gene encodes CDR1 SGHNT and CDR2 YENEEA. The CDR3 covers 14 residues. V shed 5 bases and J shed 6 bases, with 14 bases lying between them. CDR3 sequence (DNA): TGTGCCAGCAGCCTCGCCGGGACAATCAATGAGCAGTTCTTC. Translated: CASSLAGTINEQFF.

This clone was counted between two and nine times. The rearrangement joins TRBV9 to TRBJ1-1; TRBD1 aligns across 10 bases. J was trimmed by 0 bases and V by 0 bases; bases with no gene match: 5. This CDR3 contains 17 residues. Germline V gene sequence: CDR1 SGDLS, CDR2 YYNGEE. CDR3 bases: TGTGCCAGCAGCGTAGAAGGGACAGGGGCTTTGAACACTGAAGCTTTCTTT. Its protein is CASSVEGTGALNTEAFF.

This chain uses TRBV29-1 with TRBJ2-3; 10 bases are a match to TRBD2. V lost 4 bases and J lost 2; bases outside the gene matches: 6. Germline V gene data show CDR1 as SQVTM and CDR2 as ANQGSEA. The CDR3 sequence is 15 residues long. CDR3: CSVGTGTSATDTQYF. The CDR3 DNA follows: TGCAGCGTTGGCACCGGGACTAGCGCCACAGATACGCAGTATTTT.

This rearrangement joins TRBV29-1 to TRBJ2-7; 7 nucleotides agree with TRBD1. The CDR3 is 14 residues long. From germline, CDR1 is SQVTM and CDR2 ANQGSEA. With 4 bases clipped from V and 7 bases from J, the junction kept 13 bases outside the gene matches. CDR3 sequence (DNA): TGCAGCGTTGCTGTCGAAGGGGGCCGAGGAGAGCAGTACTTC. It specifies CSVAVEGGRGEQYF.

This clone was seen only a few times. The J gene is TRBJ1-2, the V gene TRBV6-5; TRBD1 aligns across 10 bases. Germline V gives CDR1 MNHEY, CDR2 SVGAGI. With V trimmed by 9 bases and J by 7 bases, 14 bases remained unmatched. CDR3 length: 15 amino acids. The CDR3 nucleotides are TGTGCCAGTCTCGGATTTCCGGGACAGGGGTTTGGCTACACCTTC. It translates to CASLGFPGQGFGYTF.

The count of this clone is one. The gene calls are TRBV4-2 and TRBJ1-5, with a tentative D call TRBD1 (6 bases). The CDR3 runs to 17 residues. V was trimmed by 0 bases and J by 4 bases, leaving 16 bases between them. CDR1 LGHNA and CDR2 YNFKEQ come from the germline V gene. CDR3 DNA: TGTGCCAGCAGCCAAGATTTGAGAACAGGGTCTAATCAGCCCCAGCATTTT. It is translated as CASSQDLRTGSNQPQHF.

The gene calls are TRBV18 and TRBJ2-7, with TRBD2 matching 9 bases. V dropped 4 bases and J dropped 7; count of bases not matched to a gene: 14. The CDR3 spans 16 residues. The V gene's germline CDR1 is KGHSH and CDR2 LQKENI. The CDR3 nucleotides are TGTGCCAGCTCACAAATAGCGGGAGCGCAGTTTTCGGAGCAGTACTTC. This codes for CASSQIAGAQFSEQYF. The variable domain in full, completed from reference TRBV18 and TRBJ2-7, reads NAGVMQNPRHLVRRRGQEARLRCSPMKGHSHVYWYRQLPEEGLKFMVYLQKENIIDESGMPKERFSAEFPKEGPSILRIQQVVRGDSAAYFCASSQIAGAQFSEQYFGPGTRLTVT.

The V and J genes are TRBV7-2 and TRBJ1-5; no clear D. Germline V CDR1 and CDR2: SGHTA, FQGNSA. The CDR3 length is 12 residues. Deletions cut 4 bases from V and 6 bases from J, with 7 bases between. The DNA of the CDR3 is TGTGCCAGCAGCTCGCAACTTCAGCCCCAGCATTTT. The encoded protein is CASSSQLQPQHF.

As DNA, the CDR3 is TGTGCCAGCAGCGTAGGTAGTCAGGGCTACGAGCAGTACTTC. Amino acids: CASSVGSQGYEQYF. V is TRBV9 and J is TRBJ2-7; tentatively, D is TRBD1 (5 bases). CDR1 and CDR2 from the germline V gene are SGDLS and YYNGEE. V lost 0 bases to trimming and J lost 3 bases, with 10 bases between them. The CDR3 totals 14 residues.

Only a few counts were recorded for this clone. The chain is built from TRBV2 and TRBJ2-7; the match to TRBD2 covers 7 bases. There are 15 residues in the CDR3. The V and J ends lost 5 bases and 0 bases, in that order; junction bases with no gene match: 7. Germline V gene sequence: CDR1 SNHLY, CDR2 FYNNEI. The CDR3 sequence is CASSPPGTTSYEQYF. The CDR3 nucleotides read TGTGCCAGCAGTCCTCCGGGGACTACCTCCTACGAGCAGTACTTC.

This clone was detected once. The same CDR3 can be traced to other DNA sequences in this sample. This chain links TRBV28 with TRBJ1-1, with TRBD1 as a possible D gene (6 bases). The V and J ends lost 2 bases and 11 bases respectively, with 9 bases between them. The germline CDR1 and CDR2 sequences are MDHEN and SYDVKM. The CDR3 is made up of 11 amino acids. The CDR3 here is CASSLRGGAFF. The CDR3 DNA is TGTGCCAGCAGTTTACGAGGGGGTGCTTTCTTT.

The chain combines TRBV28 with TRBJ1-2, with D maybe TRBD1 (5 bases). V was cut by 5 bases and J by 1 base, with 14 bases left in between. Germline-derived CDR1 and CDR2 are MDHEN and SYDVKM. This CDR3 is built from 15 residues. The DNA of the CDR3 is TGTGCCAGCAGTCCCGGCGGGGGGGGTAACTATGGCTACACCTTC. It codes for CASSPGGGGNYGYTF.

The chain employs TRBV5-1 and TRBJ1-4; 9 bases are shared with TRBD1. There are 14 residues in the CDR3. Germline V gives CDR1 SGHRS, CDR2 YFSETQ. Trimming at V came to 4 bases and at J to 7 bases, leaving 5 bases not matched to a gene. The CDR3 loop is CASSPGQGSEKLFF. The CDR3 region has the DNA TGCGCCAGCAGCCCGGGACAGGGAAGTGAAAAACTGTTTTTT.

This clone was observed a few times. The V call is TRBV6-1, the J call TRBJ2-5; the D gene is possibly TRBD1 (5 bases). Germline-derived CDR1 and CDR2 are MNHNS and SASEGT. The CDR3 is made up of 15 amino acids. The V gene lost 6 bases and the J gene lost 0 bases, with 14 bases spanning the gap. This CDR3 is CASRSLTVDQETQYF. CDR3 coding DNA: TGTGCCAGCAGGTCCTTGACAGTCGACCAAGAGACCCAGTACTTC.

The V and J genes are TRBV4-3 and TRBJ2-2, with D possibly TRBD2 on 6 matching bases. The CDR3 sequence is 18 residues long. Trimming shortened V by 0 bases and J by 4 bases, and 18 bases separated the two germline ends. Germline V gene sequence: CDR1 LGHNA, CDR2 YSLEER. CDR3 sequence (DNA): TGCGCCAGCAGCCAAGATCAGGCTGGAGGGGCGGGCACCGGGGAGCTGTTTTTT. This codes for CASSQDQAGGAGTGELFF.

V gene TRBV9 combines with J gene TRBJ2-1, with a weak D call TRBD2 (5 bases). The germline gives CDR1 SGDLS, CDR2 YYNGEE. This CDR3 region has 20 residues. Trimming took off 0 bases at V and 4 bases at J, with 26 bases between the two ends. The CDR3 protein is CASSVENLRVTLPRYNEQFF. For the CDR3, the DNA is TGTGCCAGCAGCGTAGAAAATTTGCGGGTGACGTTACCGAGGTACAATGAGCAGTTCTTC.

The gene calls are TRBV25-1 and TRBJ2-7; D perhaps matches TRBD1 (6 bases). Trimming pared 2 bases from V and 5 bases from J, leaving 16 bases between. CDR3 length: 15 residues. CDR1 is MGHDK, CDR2 SYGVNS, per germline. The CDR3 region has the DNA TGTGCCAGCAGTGAACGAACAGGGTCGCTGAACGAGCAGTACTTC. The encoded protein is CASSERTGSLNEQYF.

The genes are TRBV11-2 and TRBJ2-6; 10 nucleotides align to TRBD2. The CDR3 is 17 amino acids. Germline V gene data show CDR1 as SGHAT and CDR2 as FQNNGV. V was pared by 5 bases and J by 0 bases, with 4 bases of the junction left unmatched. The CDR3 coding sequence is TGTGCCAGCAGCCCGCTAGCGGGGGACTCTGGGGCCAACGTCCTGACTTTC. Residues: CASSPLAGDSGANVLTF.